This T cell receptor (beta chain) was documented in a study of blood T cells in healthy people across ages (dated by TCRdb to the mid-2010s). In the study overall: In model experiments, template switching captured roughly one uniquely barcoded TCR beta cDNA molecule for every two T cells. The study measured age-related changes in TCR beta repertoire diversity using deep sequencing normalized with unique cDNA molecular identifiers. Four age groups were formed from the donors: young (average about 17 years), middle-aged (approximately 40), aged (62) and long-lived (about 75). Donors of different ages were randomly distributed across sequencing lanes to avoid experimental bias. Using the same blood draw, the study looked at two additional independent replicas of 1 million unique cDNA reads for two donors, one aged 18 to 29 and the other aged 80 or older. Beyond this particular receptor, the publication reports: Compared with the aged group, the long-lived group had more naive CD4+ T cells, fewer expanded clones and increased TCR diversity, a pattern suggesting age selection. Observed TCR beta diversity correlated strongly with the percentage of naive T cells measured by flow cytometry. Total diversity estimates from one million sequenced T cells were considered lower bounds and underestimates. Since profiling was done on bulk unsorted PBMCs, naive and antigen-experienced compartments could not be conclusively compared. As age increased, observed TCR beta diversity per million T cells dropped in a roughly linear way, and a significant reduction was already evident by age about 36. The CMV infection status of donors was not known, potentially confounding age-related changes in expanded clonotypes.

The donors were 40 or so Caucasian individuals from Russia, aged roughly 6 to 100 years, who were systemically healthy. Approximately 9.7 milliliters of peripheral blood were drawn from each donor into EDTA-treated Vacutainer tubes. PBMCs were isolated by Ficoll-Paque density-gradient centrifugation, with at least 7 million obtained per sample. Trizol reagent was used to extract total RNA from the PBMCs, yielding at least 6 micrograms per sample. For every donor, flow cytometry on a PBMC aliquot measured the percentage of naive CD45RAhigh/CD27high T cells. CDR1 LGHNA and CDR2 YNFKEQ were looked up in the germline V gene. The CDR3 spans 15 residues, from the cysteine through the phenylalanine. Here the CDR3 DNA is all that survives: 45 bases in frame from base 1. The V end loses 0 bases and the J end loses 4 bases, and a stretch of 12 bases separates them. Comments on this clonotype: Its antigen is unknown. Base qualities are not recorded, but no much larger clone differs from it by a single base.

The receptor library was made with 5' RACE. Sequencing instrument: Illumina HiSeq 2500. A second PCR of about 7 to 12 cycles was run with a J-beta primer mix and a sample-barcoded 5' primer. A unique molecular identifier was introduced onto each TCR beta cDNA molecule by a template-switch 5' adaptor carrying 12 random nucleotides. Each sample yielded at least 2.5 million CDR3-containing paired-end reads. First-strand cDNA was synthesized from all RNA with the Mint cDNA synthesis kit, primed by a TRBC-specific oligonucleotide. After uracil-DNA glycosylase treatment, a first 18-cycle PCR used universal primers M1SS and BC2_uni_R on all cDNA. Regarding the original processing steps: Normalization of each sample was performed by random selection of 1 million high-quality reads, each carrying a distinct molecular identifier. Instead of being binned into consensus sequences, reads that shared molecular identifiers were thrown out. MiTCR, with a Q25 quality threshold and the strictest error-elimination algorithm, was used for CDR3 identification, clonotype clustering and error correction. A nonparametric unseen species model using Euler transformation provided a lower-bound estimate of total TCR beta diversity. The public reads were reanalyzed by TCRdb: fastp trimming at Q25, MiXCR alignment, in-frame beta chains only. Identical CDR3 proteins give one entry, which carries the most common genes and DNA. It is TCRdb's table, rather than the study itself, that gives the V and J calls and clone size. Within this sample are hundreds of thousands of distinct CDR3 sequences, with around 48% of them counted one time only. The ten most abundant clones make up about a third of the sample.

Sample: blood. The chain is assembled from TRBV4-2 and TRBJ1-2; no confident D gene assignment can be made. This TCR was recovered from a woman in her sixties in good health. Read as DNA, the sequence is TGTGCCAGCAGCCAAGAGTGGGTGCTCGGCTATGGCTACACCTTC. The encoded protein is CASSQEWVLGYGYTF.